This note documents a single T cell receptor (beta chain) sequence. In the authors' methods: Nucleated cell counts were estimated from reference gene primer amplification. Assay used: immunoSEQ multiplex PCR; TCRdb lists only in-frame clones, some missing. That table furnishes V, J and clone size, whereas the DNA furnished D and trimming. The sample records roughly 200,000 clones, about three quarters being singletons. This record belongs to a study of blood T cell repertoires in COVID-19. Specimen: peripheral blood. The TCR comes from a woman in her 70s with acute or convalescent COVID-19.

The CDR3 DNA follows: TGTGCCAGCAGTATAAGGCACCTTCGAGGCACTGAAGCTTTCTTT. It codes for CASSIRHLRGTEAFF. V is TRBV27 and J is TRBJ1-1; no clear D gene. The CDR3 extends over 15 amino acids. CDR1 is MNHEY and CDR2 is SMNVEV in the germline V gene (reference sequence). V was pared by 5 bases and J by 4 bases, with 17 bases between.